The rows below give T cell receptor beta chains drawn from one sample of a study of blood T cell repertoires in COVID-19. Using immunoSEQ multiplex PCR, the repertoire was profiled, and TCRdb retains in-frame clones only, with some absent. The profile shows around 150,000 clones, roughly 90% of them singletons. Input material: peripheral blood. All receptors come from a man aged 45 to 65 with active or convalescent COVID-19. The CDR3 runs from the conserved cysteine through the conserved F or W. D genes are given only for firm matches. Clone size is shown for a subset of rows, as once, few, many or a class of expanded clone.

J | D | size | V | CDR3 | DNA
TRBJ2-3 | - | - | TRBV7-2 | CASSSSKTSTDTQYF | TGTGCCAGCAGCTCCAGCAAGACTAGCACAGATACGCAGTATTTT
TRBJ2-7 | TRBD2 | - | TRBV2 | CASSETSGATGEQYF | TGTGCCAGCAGTGAGACTAGCGGGGCGACCGGCGAGCAGTACTTC
TRBJ1-3 | - | - | TRBV7-9 | CASSLLRGGSGNTIYF | TGTGCCAGCAGCTTATTAAGGGGAGGCTCTGGAAACACCATATATTTT
TRBJ2-1 | - | - | TRBV24-1 | CATEDGEQFF | TGTGCCACGGAGGATGGTGAGCAGTTCTTC
TRBJ2-7 | TRBD2 | - | TRBV29-1 | CSAQGLAGKAYEQYF | TGCAGCGCCCAGGGACTAGCGGGAAAAGCCTACGAGCAGTACTTC
TRBJ2-1 | - | - | TRBV7-9 | CASSLAWRESYNEQFF | TGTGCCAGCAGCTTAGCGTGGAGGGAGTCCTACAATGAGCAGTTCTTC
TRBJ1-5 | - | - | TRBV28 | CAFTEEGNQPQHF | TGTGCCTTTACAGAAGAAGGCAATCAGCCCCAGCATTTT
TRBJ2-3 | TRBD2 | - | TRBV5-1 | CASSPGLAQDTQYF | TGCGCCAGCAGCCCAGGACTAGCACAAGATACGCAGTATTTT
TRBJ2-1 | TRBD2 | - | TRBV5-1 | CASSEDPSGSKFF | TGCGCCAGCAGCGAGGACCCAAGCGGGAGCAAGTTCTTC
TRBJ1-5 | - | - | TRBV28 | CASSGRGRGNQPQHF | TGTGCCAGCAGTGGGCGAGGGCGAGGCAATCAGCCCCAGCATTTT
TRBJ1-1 | - | once | TRBV27 | CASSLRYNTEAFF | TGTGCCAGCAGTTTGCGGTATAACACTGAAGCTTTCTTT
TRBJ2-5 | TRBD1 | - | TRBV5-1 | CASSPGQAQETQYF | TGCGCCAGCAGCCCCGGACAGGCCCAAGAGACCCAGTACTTC
TRBJ2-7 | TRBD1 | - | TRBV9 | CASSPDGTGGTEQYF | TGTGCCAGCAGCCCGGACGGGACAGGGGGCACCGAGCAGTACTTC
TRBJ1-2 | TRBD1 | - | TRBV10-3 | CAISGGQEIRTGYTF | TGTGCCATCAGTGGGGGACAGGAAATTAGGACTGGCTACACCTTC
TRBJ1-1 | - | - | TRBV27 | CASSLSIGGETEAFF | TGTGCCAGCAGTTTATCGATTGGCGGGGAAACTGAAGCTTTCTTT
TRBJ2-3 | - | - | TRBV21-1 | CASSKTSGSRLSTQYF | TGTGCCAGCAGCAAGACTAGCGGGAGCCGGTTAAGTACGCAGTATTTT
TRBJ2-5 | - | - | TRBV19 | CASRVAGGKTQYF | TGTGCCAGTAGGGTGGCCGGGGGAAAGACCCAGTACTTC
TRBJ1-1 | - | - | TRBV28 | CASKIRNTEAFF | TGTGCCAGCAAAATCAGGAACACTGAAGCTTTCTTT
TRBJ2-3 | - | once | TRBV19 | CASSSRPLASSTDTQYF | TGTGCCAGTAGTTCCCGACCCCTAGCGTCTAGCACAGATACGCAGTATTTT
TRBJ2-3 | - | - | TRBV18 | CASSPPGLAATDTQYF | TGTGCCAGCTCACCACCGGGTTTAGCGGCCACAGATACGCAGTATTTT
TRBJ2-5 | TRBD2 | - | TRBV29-1 | CSVGTRGQETQYF | TGCAGCGTCGGGACTAGGGGCCAAGAGACCCAGTACTTC
TRBJ2-7 | - | - | TRBV3-1/TRBV3-2 | CASSQVRGKQYF | TGTGCCAGCAGCCAAGTTAGGGGTAAGCAGTACTTC
TRBJ2-1 | TRBD2 | - | TRBV4-3 | CASSQETSGRGEQFF | TGCGCCAGCAGCCAAGAGACTAGCGGGAGGGGTGAGCAGTTCTTC